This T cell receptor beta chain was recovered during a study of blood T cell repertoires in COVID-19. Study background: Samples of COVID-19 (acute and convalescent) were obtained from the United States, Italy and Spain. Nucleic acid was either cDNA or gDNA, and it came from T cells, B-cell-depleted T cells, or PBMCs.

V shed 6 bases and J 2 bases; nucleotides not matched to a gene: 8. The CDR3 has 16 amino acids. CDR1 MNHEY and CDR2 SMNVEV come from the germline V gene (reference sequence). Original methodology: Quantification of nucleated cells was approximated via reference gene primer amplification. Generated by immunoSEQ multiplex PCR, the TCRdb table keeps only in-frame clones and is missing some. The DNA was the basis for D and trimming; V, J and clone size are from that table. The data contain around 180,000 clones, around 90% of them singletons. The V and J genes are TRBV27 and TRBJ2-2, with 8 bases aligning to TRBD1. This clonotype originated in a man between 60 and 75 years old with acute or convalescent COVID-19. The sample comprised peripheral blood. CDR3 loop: CASSPWDRQNTGELFF. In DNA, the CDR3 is TGTGCCAGCAGCCCTTGGGACAGGCAAAACACCGGGGAGCTGTTTTTT.